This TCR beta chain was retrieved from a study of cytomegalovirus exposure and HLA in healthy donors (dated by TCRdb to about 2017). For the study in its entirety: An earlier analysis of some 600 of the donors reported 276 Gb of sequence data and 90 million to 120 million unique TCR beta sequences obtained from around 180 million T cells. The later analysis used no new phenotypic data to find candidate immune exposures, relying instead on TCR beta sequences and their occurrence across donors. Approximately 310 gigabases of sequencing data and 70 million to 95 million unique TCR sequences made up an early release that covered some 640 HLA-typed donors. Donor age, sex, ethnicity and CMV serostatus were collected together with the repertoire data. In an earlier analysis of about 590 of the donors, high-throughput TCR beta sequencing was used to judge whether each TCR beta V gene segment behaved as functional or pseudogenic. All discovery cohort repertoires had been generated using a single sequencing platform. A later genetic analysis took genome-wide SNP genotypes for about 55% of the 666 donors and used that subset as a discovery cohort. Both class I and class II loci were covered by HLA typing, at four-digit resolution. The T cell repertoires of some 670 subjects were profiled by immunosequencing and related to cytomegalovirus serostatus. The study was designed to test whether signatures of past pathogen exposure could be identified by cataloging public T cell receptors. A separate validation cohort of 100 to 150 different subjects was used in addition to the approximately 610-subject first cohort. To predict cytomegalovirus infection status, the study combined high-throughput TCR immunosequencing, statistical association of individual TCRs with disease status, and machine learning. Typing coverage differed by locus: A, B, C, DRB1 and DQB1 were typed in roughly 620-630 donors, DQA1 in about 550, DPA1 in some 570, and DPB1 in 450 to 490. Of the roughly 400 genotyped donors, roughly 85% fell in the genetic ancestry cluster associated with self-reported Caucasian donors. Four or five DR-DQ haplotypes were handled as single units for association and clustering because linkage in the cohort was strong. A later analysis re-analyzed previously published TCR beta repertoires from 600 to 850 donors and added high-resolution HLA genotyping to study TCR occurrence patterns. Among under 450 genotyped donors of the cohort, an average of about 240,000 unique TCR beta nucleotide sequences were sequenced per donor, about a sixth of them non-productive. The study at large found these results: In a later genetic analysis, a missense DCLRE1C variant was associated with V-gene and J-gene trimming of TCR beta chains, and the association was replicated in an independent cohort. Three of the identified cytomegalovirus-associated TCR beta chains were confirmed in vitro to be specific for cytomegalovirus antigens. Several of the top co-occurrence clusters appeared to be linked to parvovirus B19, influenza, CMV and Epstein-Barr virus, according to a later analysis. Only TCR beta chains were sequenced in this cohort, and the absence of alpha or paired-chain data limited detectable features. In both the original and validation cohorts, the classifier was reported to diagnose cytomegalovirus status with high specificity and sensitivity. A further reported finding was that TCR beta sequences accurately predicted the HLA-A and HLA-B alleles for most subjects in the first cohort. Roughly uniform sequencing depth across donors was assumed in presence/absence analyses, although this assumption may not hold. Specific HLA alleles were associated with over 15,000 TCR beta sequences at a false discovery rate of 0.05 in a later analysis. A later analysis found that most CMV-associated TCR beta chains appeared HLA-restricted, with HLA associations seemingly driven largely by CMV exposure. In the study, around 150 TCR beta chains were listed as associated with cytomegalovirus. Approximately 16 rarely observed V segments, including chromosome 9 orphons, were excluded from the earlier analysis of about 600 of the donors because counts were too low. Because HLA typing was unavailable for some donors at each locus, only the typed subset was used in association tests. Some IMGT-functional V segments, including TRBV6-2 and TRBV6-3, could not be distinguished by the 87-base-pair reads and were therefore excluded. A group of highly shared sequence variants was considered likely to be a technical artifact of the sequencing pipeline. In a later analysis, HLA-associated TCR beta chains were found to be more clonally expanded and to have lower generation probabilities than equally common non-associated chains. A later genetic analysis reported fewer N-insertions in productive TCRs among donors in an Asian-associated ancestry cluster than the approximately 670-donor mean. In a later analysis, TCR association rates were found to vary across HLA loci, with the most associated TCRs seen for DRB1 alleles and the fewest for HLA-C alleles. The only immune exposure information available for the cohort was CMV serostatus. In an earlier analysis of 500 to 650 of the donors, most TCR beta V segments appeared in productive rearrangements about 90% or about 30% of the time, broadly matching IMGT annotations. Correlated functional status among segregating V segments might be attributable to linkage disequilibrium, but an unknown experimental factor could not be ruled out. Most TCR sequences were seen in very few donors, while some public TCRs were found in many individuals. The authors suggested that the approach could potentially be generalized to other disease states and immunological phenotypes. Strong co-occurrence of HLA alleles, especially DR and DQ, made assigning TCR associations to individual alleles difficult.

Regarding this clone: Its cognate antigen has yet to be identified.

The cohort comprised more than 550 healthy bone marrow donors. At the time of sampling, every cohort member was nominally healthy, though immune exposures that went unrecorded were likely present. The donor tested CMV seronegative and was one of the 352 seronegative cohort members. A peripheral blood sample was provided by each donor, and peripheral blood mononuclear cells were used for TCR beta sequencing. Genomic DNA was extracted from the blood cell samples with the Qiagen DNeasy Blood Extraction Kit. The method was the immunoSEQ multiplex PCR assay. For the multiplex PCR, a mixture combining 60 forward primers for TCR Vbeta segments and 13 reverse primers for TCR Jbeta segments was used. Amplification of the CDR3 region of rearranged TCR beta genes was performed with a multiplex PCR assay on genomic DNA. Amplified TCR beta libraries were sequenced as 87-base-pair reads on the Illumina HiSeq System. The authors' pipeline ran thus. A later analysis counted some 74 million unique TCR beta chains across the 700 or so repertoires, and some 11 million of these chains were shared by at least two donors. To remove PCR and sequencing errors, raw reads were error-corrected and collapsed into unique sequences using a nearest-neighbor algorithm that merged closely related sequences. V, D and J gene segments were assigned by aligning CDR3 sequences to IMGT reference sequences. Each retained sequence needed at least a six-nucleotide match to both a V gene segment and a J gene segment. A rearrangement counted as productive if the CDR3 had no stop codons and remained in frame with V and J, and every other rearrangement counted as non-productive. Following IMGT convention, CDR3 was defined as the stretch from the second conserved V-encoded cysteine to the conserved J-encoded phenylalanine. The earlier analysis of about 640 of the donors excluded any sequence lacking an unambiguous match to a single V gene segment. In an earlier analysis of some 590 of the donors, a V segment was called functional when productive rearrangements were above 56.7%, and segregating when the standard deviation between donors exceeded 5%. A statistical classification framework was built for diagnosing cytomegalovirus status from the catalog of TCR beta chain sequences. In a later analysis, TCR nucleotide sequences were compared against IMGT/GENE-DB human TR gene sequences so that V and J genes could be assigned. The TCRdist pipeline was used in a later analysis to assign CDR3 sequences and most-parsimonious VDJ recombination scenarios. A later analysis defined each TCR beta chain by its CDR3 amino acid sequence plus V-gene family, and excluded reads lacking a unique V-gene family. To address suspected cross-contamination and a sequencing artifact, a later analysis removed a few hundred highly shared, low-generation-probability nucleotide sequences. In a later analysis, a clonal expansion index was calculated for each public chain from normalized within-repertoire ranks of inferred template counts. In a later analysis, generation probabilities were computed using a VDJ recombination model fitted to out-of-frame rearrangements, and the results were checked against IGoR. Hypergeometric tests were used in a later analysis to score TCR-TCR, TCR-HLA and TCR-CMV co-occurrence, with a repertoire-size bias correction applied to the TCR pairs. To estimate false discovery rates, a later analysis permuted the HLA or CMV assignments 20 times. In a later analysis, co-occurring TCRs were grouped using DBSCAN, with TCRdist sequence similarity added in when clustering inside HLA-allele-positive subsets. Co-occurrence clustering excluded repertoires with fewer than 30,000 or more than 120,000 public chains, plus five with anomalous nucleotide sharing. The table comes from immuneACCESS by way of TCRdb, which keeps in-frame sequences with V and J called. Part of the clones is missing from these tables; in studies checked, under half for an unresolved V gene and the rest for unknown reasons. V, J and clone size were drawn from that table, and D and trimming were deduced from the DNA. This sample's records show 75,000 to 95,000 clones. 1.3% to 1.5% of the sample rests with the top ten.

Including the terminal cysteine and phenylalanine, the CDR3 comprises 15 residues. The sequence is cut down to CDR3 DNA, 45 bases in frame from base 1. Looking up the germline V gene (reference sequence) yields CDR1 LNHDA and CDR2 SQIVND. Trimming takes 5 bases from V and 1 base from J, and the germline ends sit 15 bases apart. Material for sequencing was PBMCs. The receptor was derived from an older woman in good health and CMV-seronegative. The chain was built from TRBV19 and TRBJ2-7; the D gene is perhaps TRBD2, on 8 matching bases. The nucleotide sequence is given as TGTGCCAGTAGTCCCAGCGGGGGACAGTCCTACGAGCAGTACTTC. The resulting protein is CASSPSGGQSYEQYF.